The 17 T cell receptor beta chains below were found in one sample sequenced in a study of post-analysis software for immune sequencing data. Study outcomes and limitations: Controls showed lower frequencies than patients for several TRBV segments, and TRBV5-6, TRBV5-1 and TRBV20-1 were among these.

Unique-molecular-identifier-tagged TCR beta cDNA libraries were used. TCRdb re-called the PCR reads through MiXCR, storing one row per CDR3 protein. The sample contains some 690,000 distinct CDR3 sequences, roughly three fifths of which appear only once. The antigens these receptors bind are not known. The specimen was blood. The receptor source for this set is a girl aged 2 to 9 with multiple sclerosis.

The chain recombines TRBV20-1 with TRBJ2-5; the D call may be TRBD1 or TRBD2 (5 bases each). Trimming removed 3 bases at V and 4 bases at J, with 12 bases between. Germline loops: CDR1 DFQATT, CDR2 SNEGSKA (reference sequence). The length of the CDR3 is 13 residues. Written as DNA, the CDR3 is TGCAGTGCTAGCGGGGCAACCCCAGAGACCCAGTACTTC. Its protein is CSASGATPETQYF.

The V gene is TRBV5-5, the J gene TRBJ1-2; D is ambiguous. The CDR3 is made up of 13 amino acids. Looked up from germline, CDR1 is SGHKS and CDR2 is YYEKEE (reference sequence). With 1 base removed from V and 3 bases from J, the gap between germline ends came to 7 bases. The CDR3 here is CASSLMSDYGYTF. As DNA, the CDR3 is TGTGCCAGCAGCTTGATGAGTGACTATGGCTACACCTTC.

In regard to this clonotype: One junction end does not reproduce the germline sequence, and a read error may be involved. The chain links TRBV12-3 or TRBV12-4 to TRBJ2-5, with D tentatively TRBD1 or TRBD2 (5 bases each). The CDR3 runs 13 residues. The CDR3 DNA sequence: TGTGCCAGCAGTGTGGCCGGAATGGGGACCCCGTACTTC. Its translation: CASSVAGMGTPYF.

The count of this clonotype is one. The rearrangement links TRBV29-1 to TRBJ1-2; maybe TRBD1 (6 bases). This CDR3 is built from 11 residues. V was shortened by 7 bases and J by 8 bases, with 14 bases between the two germline ends. CDR1 SQVTM and CDR2 ANQGSEA come from the germline V gene. In DNA, the CDR3 is TGCAGCGCCTCCCCGCAGGGGGGCTACACCTTC. It translates to CSASPQGGYTF.

V usage is TRBV7-9 and J usage is TRBJ1-5; D is uncertain. This CDR3 spans 13 amino acids. CDR1 and CDR2 (germline): SEHNR, FQNEAQ (reference sequence). The V gene lost 3 bases and the J gene lost 5 bases, with 8 bases spanning the gap. The DNA for the CDR3 is TGTGCCAGCAGCTTGTCCGGTTATCAGCCCCAGCATTTT. Translation: CASSLSGYQPQHF.

J is TRBJ2-3 and V is TRBV6-4; 15 positions match TRBD2. This CDR3 has 16 residues. CDR1 and CDR2 from the germline V gene are MRHNA and SNTAGT. V dropped 11 bases and J dropped 2; count of bases not matched to a gene: 8. CDR3 region: CAGGGLAGGPTDTQYF. The DNA of the CDR3 is TGTGCCGGAGGCGGACTAGCGGGGGGGCCCACAGATACGCAGTATTTT.

This clonotype turned up a few times. This chain joins TRBV12-3 or TRBV12-4 and TRBJ2-7; the D gene could be TRBD1 or TRBD2 (6 bases each). Trimming left V 2 bases short and J 7 bases short, with 12 bases between. The CDR3 runs to 13 residues. This CDR3 reads CASSLRGVREQYF. CDR3 sequence (DNA): TGTGCCAGCAGTTTAAGGGGGGTGAGGGAGCAGTACTTC.

The CDR3 nucleotides are TGTGCCAGCACGGGACCCAGCACAGATACGCAGTATTTT. This gives the protein CASTGPSTDTQYF. This sequence joins TRBV7-2 and TRBJ2-3; the D call may be TRBD1 or TRBD2 (5 bases each). This CDR3 contains 13 residues. Germline V lookup: CDR1 SGHTA, CDR2 FQGNSA. Trimming stripped 7 bases from V and 0 bases from J, with 8 bases between.

The chain carries TRBV7-9 and TRBJ2-3; 9 nucleotides line up with TRBD2. This CDR3 contains 16 residues. The V gene's germline CDR1 is SEHNR and CDR2 FQNEAQ (reference sequence). With V trimmed by 1 base and J by 4 bases, 6 bases remained unmatched. The CDR3: CASSLGEGLAADTQYF. CDR3 bases: TGTGCCAGCAGCTTAGGAGAGGGACTAGCTGCAGATACGCAGTATTTT.

Here the CDR3 DNA reads TGTGCCAGCAGCGTGACAGGGTGGGACCAAGAGACCCAGTACTTC. It yields the protein CASSVTGWDQETQYF. V is TRBV6-5 and J is TRBJ2-5; the match to TRBD1 covers 7 bases. The junction had 7 bases not matched to a gene; V was cut back by 6 bases and J by 0 bases. The V gene's germline CDR1 is MNHEY and CDR2 SVGAGI. The CDR3 covers 15 residues.

This clonotype was recorded a few times. This chain connects TRBV28 to TRBJ2-7; D is uncertain. Gene TRBJ2-5 matches the end of the DNA better, so the J call may be wrong. This CDR3 has 16 amino acids. The germline CDR1 and CDR2 sequences are MDHEN and SYDVKM. CDR3 nucleotides: TGTGCCAGCAGTTTATCGTCCTACAAAGTAGGGGAGACCCAGTACTTC. Amino acid sequence: CASSLSSYKVGETQYF.

This clonotype has a handful of counts. The chain recombines TRBV10-1 with TRBJ2-1, with 8 bases matching TRBD2. The germline V gene has CDR1 WNHNN and CDR2 SYGVQD (reference sequence). Trimming at V came to 5 bases and at J to 8 bases, leaving 14 bases not matched to a gene. This CDR3 contains 16 residues. The CDR3: CASSPLRGGALDEQFF. As DNA, the CDR3 is TGCGCCAGCAGTCCCCTCCGGGGGGGGGCCTTGGATGAGCAGTTCTTC.

The rearrangement uses TRBV12-3 or TRBV12-4 and TRBJ2-5; D may match TRBD1 or TRBD2 (5 bases each). This CDR3 has 13 residues. Trimming shortened V by 6 bases and J by 7 bases, and 15 bases separated the two germline ends. In nucleotides, the CDR3 is TGTGCCAGCAGCCTTGGGGGAGTCCCGACCCAGTACTTC. It encodes CASSLGGVPTQYF.

The gene calls are TRBV7-2 and TRBJ2-3; TRBD2 matches 9 bases. After removal of 8 bases from V and 4 bases from J, the junction contained 13 bases not matched to a gene. This CDR3 is 16 amino acids long. Germline V lookup: CDR1 SGHTA, CDR2 FQGNSA. In DNA form, the CDR3 reads TGTGCCAGCCGTAGCGGGGGTCTCGGAGGCGCAGATACGCAGTATTTT. Translated, it gives CASRSGGLGGADTQYF.

The chain employs TRBV7-3 and TRBJ2-3, with D perhaps matching TRBD2 (6 bases). CDR1 SGHTA and CDR2 FQGTGA come from the germline V gene. With 4 bases removed from V and 2 bases from J, the gap between germline ends came to 19 bases. This CDR3 is built from 17 residues. This chain's CDR3 is CASSSGLFVPHTDTQYF. DNA for the CDR3: TGTGCCAGCAGCTCGGGACTGTTTGTGCCTCACACAGATACGCAGTATTTT.

This clonotype has just a few counts. The chain has TRBV2 and TRBJ2-1; 9 nucleotides agree with TRBD2. Unmatched junction bases numbered 12, after V lost 7 bases and J lost 8 bases. This CDR3 is 15 amino acids long. The germline CDR1 and CDR2 sequences are SNHLY and FYNNEI. The CDR3 nucleotides read TGTGCCAGCACTCCAATGGCTAGCGGGAACTATGAGCAGTTCTTC. It translates to CASTPMASGNYEQFF.

The V call is TRBV27, the J call TRBJ1-1, with D hard to call. The CDR3 runs 14 residues. The V end was cut by 8 bases, the J end by 0 bases, with 13 bases between. The germline gives CDR1 MNHEY, CDR2 SMNVEV (reference sequence). The CDR3 nucleotides read TGTGCCAGCCAAACTGAGGTTATGAACACTGAAGCTTTCTTT. The encoded protein is CASQTEVMNTEAFF.